The clone carrying this T cell receptor beta chain was counted between two and nine times. Libraries were prepared by immunoSEQ multiplex PCR; TCRdb keeps only in-frame clonotypes and omits some of them. The sample comprises more than 55,000 clones, 70% to 90% of which are singletons, and roughly 5% rests with the top ten. The CDR3 spans 12 residues. Between the trimmed V and J ends, which lost 1 base and 8 bases, there was a span of 8 bases. Germline CDR1 is SEHNR and CDR2 is FQNEAQ (reference sequence). The data were taken from a study of PD-1 blockade in classical Hodgkin lymphoma. Relapse after autologous stem cell transplantation occurred in every patient, and brentuximab vedotin exposure varied.

This material consisted of peripheral blood mononuclear cells (PBMCs), taken before the second cycle of nivolumab. The TCR originated in a human donor with classical Hodgkin lymphoma. The chain has TRBV7-9 and TRBJ1-1; D gene unclear. The CDR3: CASSLVQEEAFF. In DNA form, the CDR3 reads TGTGCCAGCAGCTTAGTCCAGGAGGAAGCTTTCTTT.